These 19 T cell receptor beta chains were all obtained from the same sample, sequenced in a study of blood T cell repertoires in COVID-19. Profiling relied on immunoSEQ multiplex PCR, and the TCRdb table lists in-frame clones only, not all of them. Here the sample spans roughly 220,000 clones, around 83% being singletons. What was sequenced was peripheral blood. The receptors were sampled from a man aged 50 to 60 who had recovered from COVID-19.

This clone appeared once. The CDR3 reads CASRPTPGQGYEQYF. The CDR3 nucleotides read TGTGCCAGCAGACCCACACCGGGACAGGGCTACGAGCAGTACTTC. The chain carries TRBV28 and TRBJ2-7, with 9 nucleotides matching TRBD1. After removal of 6 bases from V and 3 bases from J, the junction contained 9 bases not matched to a gene. The CDR3 is 15 residues long. Germline V gene lookup returns CDR1 MDHEN and CDR2 SYDVKM. The whole variable domain, remainder taken from reference TRBV28 and TRBJ2-7, is DVKVTQSSRYLVKRTGEKVFLECVQDMDHENMFWYRQDPGLGLRLIYFSYDVKMKEKGDIPEGYSVSREKKERFSLILESASTNQTSMYLCASRPTPGQGYEQYFGPGTRLTVT.

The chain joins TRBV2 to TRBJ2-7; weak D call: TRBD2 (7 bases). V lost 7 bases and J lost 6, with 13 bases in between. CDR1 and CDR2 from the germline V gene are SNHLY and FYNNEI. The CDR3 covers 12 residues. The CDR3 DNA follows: TGTGCCAGCACTAGCGGAGGGGGCGAGCAGTACTTC. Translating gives CASTSGGGEQYF.

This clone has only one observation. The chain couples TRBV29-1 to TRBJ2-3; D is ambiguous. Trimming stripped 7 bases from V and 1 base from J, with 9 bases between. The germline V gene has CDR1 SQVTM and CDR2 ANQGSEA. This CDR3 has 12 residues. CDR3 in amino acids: CSASDGTDTQYF. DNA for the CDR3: TGCAGCGCCAGCGACGGCACAGATACGCAGTATTTT.

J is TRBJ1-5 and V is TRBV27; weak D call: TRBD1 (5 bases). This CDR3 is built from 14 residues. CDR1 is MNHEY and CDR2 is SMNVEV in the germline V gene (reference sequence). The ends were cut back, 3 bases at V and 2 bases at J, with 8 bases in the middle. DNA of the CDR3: TGTGCCAGCAGTTTTCGGGGGGGCAATCAGCCCCAGCATTTT. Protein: CASSFRGGNQPQHF.

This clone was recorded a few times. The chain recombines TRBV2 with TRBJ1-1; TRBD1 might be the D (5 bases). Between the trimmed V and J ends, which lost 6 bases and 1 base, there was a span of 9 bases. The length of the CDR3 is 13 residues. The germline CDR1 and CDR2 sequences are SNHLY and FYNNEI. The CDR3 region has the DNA TGTGCCAGCAGGGTGGGGCGGAACACTGAAGCTTTCTTT. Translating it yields CASRVGRNTEAFF.

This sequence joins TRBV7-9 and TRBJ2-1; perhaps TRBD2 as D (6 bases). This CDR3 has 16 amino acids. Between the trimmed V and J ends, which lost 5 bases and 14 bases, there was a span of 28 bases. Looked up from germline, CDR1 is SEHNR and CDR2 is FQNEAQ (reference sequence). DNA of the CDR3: TGTGCCAGCAGCGGGACTGTGGTAGCGAAGTCTTTTCCCGAGTTCTTC. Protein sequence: CASSGTVVAKSFPEFF. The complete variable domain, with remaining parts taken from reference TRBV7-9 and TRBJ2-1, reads DTGVSQNPRHKITKRGQNVTFRCDPISEHNRLYWYRQTLGQGPEFLTYFQNEAQLEKSRLLSDRFSAERPKGSFSTLEIQRTEQGDSAMYLCASSGTVVAKSFPEFFGPGTRLTVL.

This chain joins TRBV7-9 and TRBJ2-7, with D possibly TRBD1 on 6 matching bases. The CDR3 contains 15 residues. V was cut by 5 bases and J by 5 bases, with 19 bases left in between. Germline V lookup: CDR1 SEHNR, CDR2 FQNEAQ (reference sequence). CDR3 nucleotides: TGTGCCAGCAGCCGAGGTCAGGGGTTAAGGGACGAGCAGTACTTC. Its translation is CASSRGQGLRDEQYF.

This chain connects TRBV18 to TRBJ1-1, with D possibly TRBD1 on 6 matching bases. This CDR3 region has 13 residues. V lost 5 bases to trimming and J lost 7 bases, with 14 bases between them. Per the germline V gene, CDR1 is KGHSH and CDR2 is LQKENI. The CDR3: CASSTGLGDEAFF. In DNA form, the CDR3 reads TGTGCCAGCTCAACAGGGTTGGGGGATGAAGCTTTCTTT.

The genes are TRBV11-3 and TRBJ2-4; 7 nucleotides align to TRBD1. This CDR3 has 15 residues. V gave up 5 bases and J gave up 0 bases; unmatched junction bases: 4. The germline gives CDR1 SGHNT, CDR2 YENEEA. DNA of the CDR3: TGTGCCAGCAGCCAGGGGACAGTAGCCAAAAACATTCAGTACTTC. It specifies CASSQGTVAKNIQYF.

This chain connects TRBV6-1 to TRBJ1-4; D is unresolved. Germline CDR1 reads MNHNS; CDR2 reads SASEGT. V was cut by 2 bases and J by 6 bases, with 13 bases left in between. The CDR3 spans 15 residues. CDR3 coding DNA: TGTGCCAGCAGTGAATGGCGCGGGTCGGATGAAAAACTGTTTTTT. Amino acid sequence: CASSEWRGSDEKLFF.

The CDR3 bases are TGTGCCAGCAGTTTCTCGGGACAGGGGGGGCAGTACTTC. This encodes CASSFSGQGGQYF. The chain has TRBV12-3 or TRBV12-4 and TRBJ2-7; TRBD1 agrees at 11 bases. The CDR3 has 13 amino acids. With V trimmed by 3 bases and J by 9 bases, 4 bases remained unmatched.

The CDR3 loop is CASSSGATSYGYTF. CDR3 DNA: TGTGCCAGCAGCTCAGGGGCTACTAGCTATGGCTACACCTTC. The chain links TRBV7-9 to TRBJ1-2; the D gene is possibly TRBD1 (6 bases). The V end lost 4 bases, the J end lost 4 bases, and 13 bases lay between the germline ends. Germline lookup yields CDR1 SEHNR and CDR2 FQNEAQ (reference sequence). This CDR3 region has 14 residues. Looking up the rest from reference TRBV7-9 and TRBJ1-2 gives the full variable domain: DTGVSQNPRHKITKRGQNVTFRCDPISEHNRLYWYRQTLGQGPEFLTYFQNEAQLEKSRLLSDRFSAERPKGSFSTLEIQRTEQGDSAMYLCASSSGATSYGYTFGSGTRLTVV.

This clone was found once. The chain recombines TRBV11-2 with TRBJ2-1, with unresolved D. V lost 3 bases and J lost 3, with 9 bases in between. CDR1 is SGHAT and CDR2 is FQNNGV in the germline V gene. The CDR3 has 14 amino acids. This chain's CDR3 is CASSFAANYNEQFF. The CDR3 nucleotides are TGTGCCAGCAGCTTCGCGGCAAACTACAATGAGCAGTTCTTC.

Here the CDR3 DNA reads TGTGCCAGCAGTGGGAGACTAGCGGGGCCCTCCTACGAGCAGTACTTC. As protein: CASSGRLAGPSYEQYF. The chain employs TRBV28 and TRBJ2-7, with 11 bases lining up with TRBD2. The CDR3 extends over 16 amino acids. Germline CDR1 and CDR2: MDHEN and SYDVKM. Losses at the gene ends were 5 bases for V and 0 bases for J; bases not matched to a gene: 6.

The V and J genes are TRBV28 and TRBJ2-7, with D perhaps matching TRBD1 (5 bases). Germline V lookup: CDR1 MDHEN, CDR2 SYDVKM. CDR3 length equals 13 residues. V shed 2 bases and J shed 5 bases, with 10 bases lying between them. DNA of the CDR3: TGTGCCAGCAGTTTAAGGCAGGGCCACGAGCAGTACTTC. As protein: CASSLRQGHEQYF.

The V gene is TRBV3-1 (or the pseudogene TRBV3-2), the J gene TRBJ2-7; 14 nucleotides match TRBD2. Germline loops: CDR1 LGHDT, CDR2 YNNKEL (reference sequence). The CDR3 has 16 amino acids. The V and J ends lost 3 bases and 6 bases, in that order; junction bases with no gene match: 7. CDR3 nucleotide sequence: TGTGCCAGCAGCCACACCGGGACTAGCGGGAGTTCCGAGCAGTACTTC. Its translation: CASSHTGTSGSSEQYF.

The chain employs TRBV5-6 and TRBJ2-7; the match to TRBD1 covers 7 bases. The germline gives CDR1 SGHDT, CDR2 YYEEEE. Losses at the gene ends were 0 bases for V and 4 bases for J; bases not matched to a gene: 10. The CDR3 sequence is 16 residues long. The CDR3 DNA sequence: TGTGCCAGCAGCTTGGGACAGGGTTCCTTTTTGTACGAGCAGTACTTC. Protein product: CASSLGQGSFLYEQYF.

The CDR3 loop reads CSASRDRGLGPYEQYF. CDR3 sequence (DNA): TGCAGTGCGAGTAGGGACAGGGGCTTAGGGCCCTACGAGCAGTACTTC. The V and J genes are TRBV20-1 and TRBJ2-7, with 10 positions matching TRBD1. CDR1 is DFQATT, CDR2 SNEGSKA, per germline (reference sequence). This CDR3 region has 16 residues. V was clipped by 6 bases and J by 2 bases; unmatched bases: 13.

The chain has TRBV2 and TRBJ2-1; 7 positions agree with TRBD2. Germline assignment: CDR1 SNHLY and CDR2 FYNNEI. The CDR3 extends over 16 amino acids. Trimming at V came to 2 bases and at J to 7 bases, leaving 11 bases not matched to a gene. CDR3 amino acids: CASSEMVASGLNEQFF. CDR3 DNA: TGTGCCAGCAGTGAAATGGTGGCTAGCGGCCTGAATGAGCAGTTCTTC.